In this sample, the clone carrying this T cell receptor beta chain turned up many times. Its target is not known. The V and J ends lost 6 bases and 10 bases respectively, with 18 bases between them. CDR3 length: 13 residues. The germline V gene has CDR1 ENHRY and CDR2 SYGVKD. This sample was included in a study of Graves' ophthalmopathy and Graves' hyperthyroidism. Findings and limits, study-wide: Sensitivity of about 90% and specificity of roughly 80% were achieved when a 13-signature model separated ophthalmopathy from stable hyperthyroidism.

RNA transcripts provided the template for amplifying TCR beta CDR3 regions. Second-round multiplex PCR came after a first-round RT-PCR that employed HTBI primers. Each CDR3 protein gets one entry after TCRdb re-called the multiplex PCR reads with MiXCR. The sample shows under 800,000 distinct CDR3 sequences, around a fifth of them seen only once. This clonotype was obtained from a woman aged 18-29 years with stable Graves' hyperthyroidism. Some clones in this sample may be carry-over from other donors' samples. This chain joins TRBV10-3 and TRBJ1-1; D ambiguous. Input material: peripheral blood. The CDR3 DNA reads TGTGCCATCAGCACGGACCCCTCGCGGACAGCTTTCTTT. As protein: CAISTDPSRTAFF.